The present T cell receptor (beta chain) was sequenced within a study of cytomegalovirus exposure and HLA in healthy donors. General study points: According to reports, the classifier identified cytomegalovirus status with high specificity and sensitivity.

This PCR relied on a set of 60 Vbeta primers and 13 Jbeta primers. Clones were sequenced by immunoSEQ multiplex PCR, and TCRdb holds only the in-frame ones, with some missing. Seen here are 95,000 or so clones, about 76% observed once, and the top ten hold about 3.9%. The germline gives CDR1 GTSNPN, CDR2 SVGIG (reference sequence). The CDR3 consists of 15 residues. With 2 bases removed from V and 1 base from J, the gap between germline ends came to 14 bases. A remark on this clone: Its matching antigen is unknown.

Sequenced sample: PBMCs. This sequence originates from a woman aged 70-85 years in good health and CMV-seropositive. This chain uses TRBV30 with TRBJ1-1; tentative D call: TRBD1 (5 bases). CDR3: CAWSSTGTANTEAFF. The CDR3 region has the DNA TGTGCCTGGAGTTCCACAGGAACCGCGAACACTGAAGCTTTCTTT.